The clone carrying this T cell receptor (beta chain) was found many times. Its antigen is as yet unknown. MiXCR, applied by TCRdb to the 5' RACE reads, yields one record per CDR3 protein. This sample has 450,000 or so distinct CDR3 sequences; less than 20% occur once, and the top ten carry roughly an eighth. The record originates from a study of identical twins. Regarding the study as a whole: Fewer insertions were carried by abundant cord blood beta clonotypes, but none was seen in memory repertoires. Twin-shared out-of-frame alpha sequences were enriched for low generation probability.

Every sampled donor was Caucasian and healthy. Germline V CDR1 and CDR2: SGHVS, FQNEAQ. Trimming removed 2 bases from V and 0 bases from J, with 11 bases in between. The CDR3 is 16 amino acids. The TCR sequence derives from a man in his forties or fifties in good health. The specimen sequenced was naive T cells sorted from blood. V gene TRBV7-8 combines with J gene TRBJ2-4; perhaps TRBD2 as D (5 bases). The CDR3, as DNA: TGTGCCAGCAGCTTACGACGGGATTTAGCCAAAAACATTCAGTACTTC. Protein product: CASSLRRDLAKNIQYF.